This TCR beta chain was sequenced in a study of T cell changes during pregnancy in multiple sclerosis. The method was immunoSEQ multiplex PCR; TCRdb's version includes in-frame clones alone and lacks a portion of them. The sample yields 88,000 or so clones, about 90% seen once. The CDR3 totals 12 residues. Trimming pared 4 bases from V and 6 bases from J, leaving 12 bases between. Germline V gene lookup returns CDR1 SQVTM and CDR2 ANQGSEA. The sequences come from peripheral blood, collected before pregnancy. The clonotype was recovered from a female donor with multiple sclerosis, enrolled in a pregnancy study. The genes are TRBV29-1 and TRBJ1-2; D is perhaps TRBD1 (6 bases). This CDR3 reads CSVVGGADGYTF. In nucleotides, the CDR3 is TGCAGCGTTGTTGGGGGGGCGGATGGCTACACCTTC.